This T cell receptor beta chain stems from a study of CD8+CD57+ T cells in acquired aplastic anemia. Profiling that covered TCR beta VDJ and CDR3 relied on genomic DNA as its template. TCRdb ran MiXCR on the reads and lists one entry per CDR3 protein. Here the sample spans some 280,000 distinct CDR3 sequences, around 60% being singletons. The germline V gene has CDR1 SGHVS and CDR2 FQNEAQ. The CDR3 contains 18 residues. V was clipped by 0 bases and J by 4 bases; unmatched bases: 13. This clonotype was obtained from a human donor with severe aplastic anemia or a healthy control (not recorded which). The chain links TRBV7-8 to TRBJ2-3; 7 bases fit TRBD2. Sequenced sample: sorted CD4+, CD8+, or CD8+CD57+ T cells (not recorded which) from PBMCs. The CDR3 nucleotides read TGTGCCAGCAGCTTAGCGAAAGGGGAGCGGGAAGATGCAGATACGCAGTATTTT. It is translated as CASSLAKGEREDADTQYF.